The 2 T cell receptor beta chains below all came from one sample that was sequenced in a study of glioma-infiltrating T cells after dendritic cell vaccination. Using immunoSEQ multiplex PCR, the repertoire was profiled, and TCRdb retains in-frame clones only, with some absent. This sample has about 92,000 clones, with 65% to 90% found just once. Specimen: blood, collected before dendritic cell vaccination. These receptors all stem from a human donor with glioblastoma.

The V and J genes are TRBV15 and TRBJ1-4; 10 bases map to TRBD1. This CDR3 has 15 residues. Germline V gene lookup returns CDR1 LNHNV and CDR2 YYDKDF (reference sequence). The J segment lost 4 bases and the V segment lost 5 bases, leaving 4 bases of the junction unmatched. CDR3 DNA sequence: TGTGCCACCAGCTTTGGGACAGGGGATAATGAAAAACTGTTTTTT. Its translation is CATSFGTGDNEKLFF.

The V and J genes are TRBV28 and TRBJ2-7; 11 bases align to TRBD2. V lost 2 bases and J lost 6; bases outside the gene matches: 3. The CDR3 runs to 14 residues. The germline V gene encodes CDR1 MDHEN and CDR2 SYDVKM. The DNA for the CDR3 is TGTGCCAGCAGTTTACCTAGCGGGAGGTTCGAGCAGTACTTC. Translated, it gives CASSLPSGRFEQYF.